Each of the 30 T cell receptor beta chains below was sequenced from the same sample in a study of neurological immune-mediated disorders. TCRdb independently ran MiXCR on the 5' RACE reads; one entry per CDR3 protein. The data show roughly 47,000 distinct CDR3 sequences, roughly 4.4% seen once. Sequences were obtained from PBMCs. Every receptor here comes from a woman aged 55-75 years with multiple sclerosis.

This clonotype was detected ten times or more. The chain uses TRBV29-1 and TRBJ2-1; D possibly corresponds to TRBD1 (6 bases). The germline CDR1 and CDR2 sequences are SQVTM and ANQGSEA. V lost 6 bases and J lost 6, with 12 bases in between. The CDR3 extends over 12 amino acids. The DNA of the CDR3 is TGCAGCGTAGGGACGGACAGCAATGAGCAGTTCTTC. It specifies CSVGTDSNEQFF.

This clonotype was seen at least ten times. The chain has TRBV7-2 and TRBJ2-7; 12 bases are shared with TRBD2. Unmatched junction bases numbered 0, after V lost 0 bases and J lost 6 bases. CDR1 SGHTA and CDR2 FQGNSA come from the germline V gene. The CDR3 runs to 14 residues. In DNA form, the CDR3 reads TGTGCCAGCAGCTTAGCACTAGCGGGGGGCGAGCAGTACTTC. Amino acids: CASSLALAGGEQYF.

In this sample, this clonotype turned up many times. The chain couples TRBV20-1 to TRBJ1-3; the D gene is possibly TRBD1 (5 bases). Per the germline V gene, CDR1 is DFQATT and CDR2 is SNEGSKA (reference sequence). CDR3 length equals 15 residues. Trimming took off 0 bases at V and 1 base at J, with 10 bases between the two ends. The DNA for the CDR3 is TGCAGTGCTAGAGATGGGGCAAAATCTGGAAACACCATATATTTT. This translates into CSARDGAKSGNTIYF.

This sequence joins TRBV7-9 and TRBJ1-1; 7 positions match TRBD1. CDR1 is SEHNR and CDR2 is FQNEAQ in the germline V gene (reference sequence). V lost 3 bases and J lost 11; bases outside the gene matches: 6. This CDR3 comprises 12 residues. Here the CDR3 DNA reads TGTGCCAGCAGCTTGTCAGGGGGTCGGGCTTTCTTT. It is translated as CASSLSGGRAFF.

The chain's CDR3 is CASSLTGTGGEKLFF. CDR3 nucleotide sequence: TGTGCCAGCAGCTTAACCGGGACCGGGGGTGAAAAACTGTTTTTT. This sequence joins TRBV7-9 and TRBJ1-4; a weak D match, TRBD1 (5 bases). The germline gives CDR1 SEHNR, CDR2 FQNEAQ (reference sequence). The CDR3 is 15 amino acids. Between the trimmed V and J ends, which lost 2 bases and 7 bases, there was a span of 14 bases.

This clonotype was recorded at least ten times. V gene TRBV28 combines with J gene TRBJ1-4; no clear D gene. V was pared by 6 bases and J by 4 bases, with 12 bases between. CDR3 length: 14 residues. CDR1 and CDR2 from the germline V gene are MDHEN and SYDVKM. CDR3: CASSGTWGNEKLFF. The CDR3 coding sequence is TGTGCCAGCAGCGGAACTTGGGGTAATGAAAAACTGTTTTTT.

This clonotype has at least ten counts. The chain is built from TRBV3-1 and TRBJ1-5; D is uncertain. Germline-derived CDR1 and CDR2 are LGHDT and YNNKEL (reference sequence). Trimming took off 0 bases at V and 2 bases at J, with 8 bases between the two ends. The CDR3 is 15 residues long. The CDR3: CASSQDHWGNQPQHF. The CDR3 bases are TGTGCCAGCAGCCAAGACCACTGGGGCAATCAGCCCCAGCATTTT. Combining the CDR3 with reference TRBV3-1 and TRBJ1-5 gives the whole variable domain DTAVSQTPKYLVTQMGNDKSIKCEQNLGHDTMYWYKQDSKKFLKIMFSYNNKELIINETVPNRFSPKSPDKAHLNLHINSLELGDSAVYFCASSQDHWGNQPQHFGDGTRLSIL.

This clonotype was detected ten times or more. The rearrangement joins TRBV5-1 to TRBJ2-3; 8 bases line up with TRBD1. Per germline, CDR1 SGHRS and CDR2 YFSETQ. After removal of 5 bases from V and 2 bases from J, the junction contained 7 bases not matched to a gene. The CDR3 has 15 amino acids. The CDR3 region is CASSPRTGPTDTQYF. The CDR3, as DNA: TGCGCCAGCAGTCCCCGGACAGGGCCCACAGATACGCAGTATTTT.

This clonotype was picked up many times. V is TRBV7-2 and J is TRBJ1-2; 8 bases line up with TRBD1. Per the germline V gene, CDR1 is SGHTA and CDR2 is FQGNSA. The CDR3 covers 13 residues. J was trimmed by 4 bases and V by 5 bases; bases with no gene match: 3. Here the CDR3 reads CASSDTGGYGYTF. CDR3 coding DNA: TGTGCCAGCAGCGATACAGGGGGCTATGGCTACACCTTC.

This clonotype appeared many times. This chain links TRBV6-6 with TRBJ2-7; 9 bases are shared with TRBD2. V lost 0 bases to trimming and J lost 5 bases; unmatched junction nucleotides: 11. Germline CDR1 is MNHNY and CDR2 is SVGAGI (reference sequence). The CDR3 loop spans 17 amino acids. CDR3 nucleotides: TGTGCCAGCAGTTACTCGACGCCTGGGACTAGCCGTGACGAGCAGTACTTC. Translating it yields CASSYSTPGTSRDEQYF.

This clonotype was counted a few times. This chain joins TRBV18 and TRBJ2-1, with D perhaps matching TRBD1 (6 bases). CDR3 length equals 13 residues. CDR1 and CDR2 from the germline V gene are KGHSH and LQKENI. Between the trimmed V and J ends, which lost 6 bases and 5 bases, there was a span of 11 bases. CDR3 nucleotides: TGTGCCAGCTCCCGGGGACAAGACAATGAGCAGTTCTTC. Protein sequence: CASSRGQDNEQFF.

This rearrangement joins TRBV20-1 to TRBJ1-2; tentative D call: TRBD1 (6 bases). The CDR3 totals 12 residues. Germline-derived CDR1 and CDR2 are DFQATT and SNEGSKA (reference sequence). With 5 bases removed from V and 6 bases from J, the gap between germline ends came to 13 bases. The DNA for the CDR3 is TGCAGTGCTCCGGACAGTTCAAATGGCTACACCTTC. Protein: CSAPDSSNGYTF.

Many counts were recorded for this clonotype. The V and J genes are TRBV7-3 and TRBJ2-2; possibly TRBD2 for D (6 bases). The V gene lost 2 bases and the J gene lost 2 bases, with 12 bases spanning the gap. The CDR3 sequence is 16 residues long. Germline assignment: CDR1 SGHTA and CDR2 FQGTGA. CDR3 nucleotide sequence: TGTGCCAGCAGCTTACTCCCTAGCGAAAACACCGGGGAGCTGTTTTTT. It specifies CASSLLPSENTGELFF.

This clonotype was seen many times. The chain recombines TRBV10-3 with TRBJ1-2; a weak D match, TRBD1 (5 bases). Germline V CDR1 and CDR2: ENHRY, SYGVKD. CDR3 length: 13 amino acids. V was cut by 4 bases and J by 2 bases, with 8 bases left in between. The CDR3 DNA is TGTGCCATCAGTGTACAGGACAACTATGGCTACACCTTC. Translation gives CAISVQDNYGYTF.

There are many counts of this clonotype. This sequence joins TRBV11-2 and TRBJ1-2, with 10 bases that match TRBD1. The CDR3 spans 14 residues. V was clipped by 2 bases and J by 8 bases; unmatched bases: 5. Germline V gene lookup returns CDR1 SGHAT and CDR2 FQNNGV. CDR3 sequence reads: CASSLLGQGMGYTF. The CDR3 DNA reads as TGTGCCAGCAGCTTACTGGGACAGGGGATGGGCTACACCTTC.

This clonotype was detected a few times. One end of the junction varies from germline; a read error may be responsible. The chain uses TRBV7-6 and TRBJ1-6, with 9 bases lining up with TRBD1. CDR1 SGHVS and CDR2 FNYEAQ come from the germline V gene. The length of the CDR3 is 15 residues. Here the CDR3 DNA reads TGTGCCAGCAGCGTCCGGGACAGGGATAATTCACCCCTCAACTTT. Translation gives CASSVRDRDNSPLNF.

This clonotype was counted many times. The chain couples TRBV14 to TRBJ2-3; no definite D call. The CDR3 totals 12 residues. Trimming removed 5 bases from V and 4 bases from J, with 7 bases in between. CDR1 and CDR2 (germline): SGHDN, FVKESK. Here the CDR3 reads CASSVNPDTQYF. CDR3 nucleotide sequence: TGTGCCAGCAGCGTCAACCCAGATACGCAGTATTTT.

This clonotype was detected many times. The chain uses TRBV20-1 and TRBJ1-1; D perhaps matches TRBD1 (5 bases). Per the germline V gene, CDR1 is DFQATT and CDR2 is SNEGSKA (reference sequence). This CDR3 has 13 amino acids. V was shortened by 7 bases and J by 1 base, with 13 bases between the two germline ends. CDR3 amino acids: CSVRRDGNTEAFF. CDR3 sequence (DNA): TGCAGTGTCAGAAGGGACGGGAACACTGAAGCTTTCTTT.

The chain combines TRBV11-2 with TRBJ2-3; tentative D call: TRBD1 (5 bases). The CDR3 covers 14 residues. CDR1 is SGHAT and CDR2 is FQNNGV in the germline V gene. V was trimmed by 3 bases and J by 0 bases, leaving 7 bases between them. The CDR3 here is CASSFSGSTDTQYF. For the CDR3, the DNA is TGTGCCAGCAGCTTCTCAGGGAGCACAGATACGCAGTATTTT.

In its sample, this clonotype was seen many times. V usage is TRBV5-1 and J usage is TRBJ2-5; D might be TRBD1 (6 bases). V was shortened by 5 bases and J by 2 bases, with 10 bases between the two germline ends. Germline lookup yields CDR1 SGHRS and CDR2 YFSETQ. The CDR3 sequence is 13 residues long. The CDR3 DNA sequence: TGCGCCAGCAGTCCCAGGGGACAAGAGACCCAGTACTTC. Protein: CASSPRGQETQYF.

This clonotype has a count of ten or more. The chain has TRBV20-1 and TRBJ2-3; D uncertain. Germline CDR1 is DFQATT and CDR2 is SNEGSKA (reference sequence). The germline V and J ends were trimmed by 1 base and 5 bases, with 7 bases remaining between them. CDR3 length: 12 amino acids. The CDR3 reads CSARGWQDTQYF. CDR3 nucleotide sequence: TGCAGTGCTAGAGGGTGGCAAGATACGCAGTATTTT.

At least ten counts were recorded for this clonotype. The chain recombines TRBV7-9 with TRBJ2-1; tentative D call: TRBD1 (6 bases). The CDR3 runs to 14 residues. Trimming removed 5 bases at V and 12 bases at J, with 20 bases between. Germline CDR1 and CDR2: SEHNR and FQNEAQ (reference sequence). CDR3 sequence reads: CASSVSPQGLPQFF. Here the CDR3 DNA reads TGTGCCAGCAGCGTGAGCCCCCAGGGGTTACCGCAGTTCTTC.

This clonotype has ten or more counts. The chain links TRBV28 to TRBJ2-7; D not resolved. This CDR3 contains 10 residues. Germline CDR1 reads MDHEN; CDR2 reads SYDVKM. V shed 5 bases and J shed 4 bases, with 3 bases lying between them. The CDR3 protein is CASSQYEQYF. As DNA, the CDR3 is TGTGCCAGCAGTCAATACGAGCAGTACTTC.

In this sample, this clonotype turned up many times. The chain recombines TRBV9 with TRBJ1-2; no clear D gene. The CDR3 is 15 residues long. The V end lost 4 bases, the J end lost 6 bases, and 19 bases lay between the germline ends. In germline, CDR1 is SGDLS, CDR2 YYNGEE. CDR3 in DNA: TGTGCCAGCAGCATCCTCGGGAGGGCCAGTGATGGCTACACCTTC. This encodes CASSILGRASDGYTF.

This clonotype was observed many times. The chain employs TRBV20-1 and TRBJ1-1; D is unresolved. CDR1 is DFQATT and CDR2 is SNEGSKA in the germline V gene (reference sequence). Trimming stripped 2 bases from V and 0 bases from J, with 10 bases between. This CDR3 has 14 residues. CDR3 region: CSARKTPMNTEAFF. The DNA for the CDR3 is TGCAGTGCTAGAAAAACACCTATGAACACTGAAGCTTTCTTT.

This clonotype was seen more than once but under ten times. The V call is TRBV7-2, the J call TRBJ2-5; possible D gene TRBD2, 5 bases. The CDR3 contains 14 residues. The germline V gene encodes CDR1 SGHTA and CDR2 FQGNSA. V gave up 5 bases and J gave up 1 base, with 11 bases separating them. The CDR3 region has the DNA TGTGCCAGCAGCCCTGGGAGCTCCCAAGAGACCCAGTACTTC. Its protein is CASSPGSSQETQYF.

This chain connects TRBV7-9 to TRBJ1-2, with TRBD1 matching over 7 bases. CDR1 and CDR2 from the germline V gene are SEHNR and FQNEAQ (reference sequence). V trimming: 3 bases; J trimming: 7 bases; junction bases outside the gene matches: 5. There are 13 residues in the CDR3. CDR3 in amino acids: CASSFRTGGGYTF. CDR3 bases: TGTGCCAGCAGCTTTAGGACAGGAGGTGGCTACACCTTC.

This clonotype was seen at least ten times. The chain links TRBV20-1 to TRBJ2-5, with 7 bases lining up with TRBD1. Trimming at V came to 4 bases and at J to 5 bases, leaving 4 bases not matched to a gene. This CDR3 is 12 amino acids long. In germline, CDR1 is DFQATT, CDR2 SNEGSKA (reference sequence). The CDR3 nucleotides are TGCAGTGCTAACAGGGGCGGGGAGACCCAGTACTTC. This gives the protein CSANRGGETQYF.

The sample holds many counts of this clonotype. V gene TRBV7-6 combines with J gene TRBJ2-3; D unclear. The germline gives CDR1 SGHVS, CDR2 FNYEAQ. The CDR3 totals 15 residues. The V end was cut by 2 bases, the J end by 2 bases, with 11 bases between. The CDR3 spells CASSLMAASTDTQYF. The CDR3 nucleotides are TGTGCCAGCAGCTTAATGGCGGCCTCCACAGATACGCAGTATTTT.

This clonotype was counted at least ten times. This sequence joins TRBV4-1 and TRBJ1-1; no reliable D call. The CDR3 length is 16 residues. Trimming shortened V by 1 base and J by 5 bases, and 17 bases separated the two germline ends. Germline assignment: CDR1 MGHRA and CDR2 YSYEKL. DNA of the CDR3: TGCGCCAGCAGCCAAGCAGGTTCGGACGGGTCGACTGAAGCTTTCTTT. Protein sequence: CASSQAGSDGSTEAFF.